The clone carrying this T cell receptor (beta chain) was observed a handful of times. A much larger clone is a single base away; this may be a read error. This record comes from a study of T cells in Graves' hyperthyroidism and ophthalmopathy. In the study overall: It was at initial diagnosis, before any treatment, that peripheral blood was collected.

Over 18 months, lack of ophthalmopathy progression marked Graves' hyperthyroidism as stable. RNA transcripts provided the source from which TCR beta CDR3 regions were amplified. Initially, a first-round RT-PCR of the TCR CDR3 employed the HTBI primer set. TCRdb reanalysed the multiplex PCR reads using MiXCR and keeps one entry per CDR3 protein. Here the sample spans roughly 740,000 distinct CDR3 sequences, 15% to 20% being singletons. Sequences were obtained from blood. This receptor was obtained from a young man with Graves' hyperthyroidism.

The CDR3 protein is CASSYRGQYYGYTF. DNA of the CDR3: TGTGCCAGCAGCTACAGGGGGCAGTACTATGGCTACACCTTC. The chain combines TRBV28 with TRBJ1-2; 9 positions match TRBD1. Germline CDR1 is MDHEN and CDR2 is SYDVKM. V dropped 6 bases and J dropped 3; count of bases not matched to a gene: 5. The length of the CDR3 is 14 residues.